A single sample gave rise to the 17 T cell receptor beta chains below, sequenced in a study of vaccination and CD4 T cells after COVID-19. These TCRs are of unknown antigen specificity. Treatment meaning: approximately nine-day PBMC culture with coronavirus spike peptide pools or control peptides (ViraFEST assay). Sequencing of the DNA from cultured CD4+ T cells was carried out with the Oncomine TCR Beta short-read assay. MiXCR, run by TCRdb on the PCR reads, gives a single entry per CDR3 protein. The sample comprises roughly 20,000 distinct CDR3 sequences, about three fifths of which are singletons, and 8% to 10% rests with the top ten. The specimen sequenced was CD4+ T cells from blood, cultured in vitro. Receptors originate from a human donor who had recovered from COVID-19.

The rearrangement uses TRBV5-8 and TRBJ1-1; D not certain. Germline loops: CDR1 SGHTS, CDR2 YDEGEE. Trimming stripped 1 base from V and 10 bases from J, with 14 bases between. The CDR3 is 13 residues long. Here the CDR3 DNA reads TGTGCCAGCAGCTTGAGAGGAGCAATGAGAGCTTTCTTT. It yields the protein CASSLRGAMRAFF.

The chain couples TRBV6-1 to TRBJ2-5; D unresolved. Germline V lookup: CDR1 MNHNS, CDR2 SASEGT. The CDR3 is 12 amino acids. Trimming took off 5 bases at V and 5 bases at J, with 9 bases between the two ends. The CDR3 DNA is TGTGCCAGCAGTCGCCGATGGGAGACCCAGTACTTC. Translating gives CASSRRWETQYF.

The CDR3 DNA reads as TGTGCCTGCCGTTGGACAGGGACCGGGGAGCTGTTTTTT. Residues: CACRWTGTGELFF. The J gene is TRBJ2-2, the V gene TRBV30; 8 positions agree with TRBD1. The junction had 5 bases not matched to a gene; V was cut back by 6 bases and J by 5 bases. The CDR3 extends over 13 amino acids. CDR1 is GTSNPN, CDR2 SVGIG, per germline (reference sequence).

The rearrangement links TRBV19 to TRBJ2-5; D might be TRBD2 (6 bases). Trimming stripped 3 bases from V and 4 bases from J, with 15 bases between. Germline V gene data show CDR1 as LNHDA and CDR2 as SQIVND (reference sequence). There are 15 residues in the CDR3. CDR3 in DNA: TGTGCCAGTAGTATGGGAGGCAGGGTGGCAGAGACCCAGTACTTC. It encodes CASSMGGRVAETQYF.

The V call is TRBV5-1, the J call TRBJ2-7, with 7 bases matching TRBD1. Germline-derived CDR1 and CDR2 are SGHRS and YFSETQ. J was trimmed by 0 bases and V by 6 bases; bases with no gene match: 9. The CDR3 extends over 15 amino acids. The CDR3 protein is CASKVQTGSSYEQYF. The CDR3 region has the DNA TGCGCCAGCAAGGTCCAGACAGGGAGCTCCTACGAGCAGTACTTC.

In the case of this clonotype: This could be a read error, since a much larger clone is one nucleotide away. The chain employs TRBV5-1 and TRBJ2-5; D might be TRBD2 (6 bases). Germline V gives CDR1 SGHRS, CDR2 YFSETQ. This CDR3 region has 14 residues. The CDR3 loop reads CAGSLSRGRETQYF. CDR3 DNA: TGCGCCGGCAGCTTGAGCCGGGGGAGGGAGACCCAGTACTTC. Supplemented by reference TRBV5-1 and TRBJ2-5, the full variable domain reads KAGVTQTPRYLIKTRGQQVTLSCSPISGHRSVSWYQQTPGQGLQFLFEYFSETQRNKGNFPGRFSGRQFSNSRSEMNVSTLELGDSALYLCAGSLSRGRETQYFGPGTRLLVL.

V gene TRBV7-9 combines with J gene TRBJ1-2, with no clear D. The CDR3 is 14 residues long. Trimming took off 3 bases at V and 8 bases at J, with 16 bases between the two ends. Per the germline V gene, CDR1 is SEHNR and CDR2 is FQNEAQ (reference sequence). The CDR3 DNA reads as TGTGCCAGCAGCTTTGGTGATTCGAAACGCGGCTACACCTTC. This translates into CASSFGDSKRGYTF.

This chain connects TRBV2 to TRBJ1-6, with D possibly being TRBD1 (6 bases). The germline gives CDR1 SNHLY, CDR2 FYNNEI. This CDR3 is 14 amino acids long. The V gene lost 6 bases and the J gene lost 7 bases, with 13 bases spanning the gap. The CDR3 nucleotides read TGTGCCAGCAGCTCCCGAGACAGGAATTCACCCCTCCACTTT. Its translation is CASSSRDRNSPLHF.

This chain joins TRBV6-1 and TRBJ2-5, with no clear D. The CDR3 sequence is 11 residues long. Trimming cost V 6 bases and J 1 base, with 3 bases left between them. Germline CDR1 MNHNS, CDR2 SASEGT. The chain's CDR3 is CASRLQETQYF. Here the CDR3 DNA reads TGTGCCAGCAGACTCCAAGAGACCCAGTACTTC.

The J gene is TRBJ2-5, the V gene TRBV20-1; D possibly corresponds to TRBD2 (6 bases). The length of the CDR3 is 16 residues. V lost 1 base to trimming and J lost 4 bases, with 19 bases between them. Germline assignment: CDR1 DFQATT and CDR2 SNEGSKA (reference sequence). The CDR3 sequence is CSARGLVFRGGETQYF. DNA of the CDR3: TGCAGTGCTAGAGGTTTGGTGTTTCGGGGAGGAGAGACCCAGTACTTC.

V is TRBV30 and J is TRBJ2-3; 12 bases are shared with TRBD2. This CDR3 region has 13 residues. The trim removed 8 bases at V and 2 bases at J, leaving 2 bases unmatched. Germline-derived CDR1 and CDR2 are GTSNPN and SVGIG (reference sequence). Here the CDR3 DNA reads TGTGCCCGGACTAGCGGGAACACAGATACGCAGTATTTT. Protein sequence: CARTSGNTDTQYF.

This clonotype was detected a few times. The chain combines TRBV29-1 with TRBJ2-7; D is perhaps TRBD1 (5 bases). In germline, CDR1 is SQVTM, CDR2 ANQGSEA. V was shortened by 1 base and J by 3 bases, with 13 bases between the two germline ends. The CDR3 contains 14 residues. The CDR3 reads CSVEGIGRDYEQYF. CDR3 nucleotide sequence: TGCAGCGTTGAAGGTATAGGCAGGGACTACGAGCAGTACTTC.

This clonotype was observed a few times. The J gene is TRBJ2-3, the V gene TRBV6-2 or TRBV6-3; 12 nucleotides line up with TRBD2. The germline V gene encodes CDR1 MNHEY and CDR2 SVGEGT. V lost 6 bases to trimming and J lost 2 bases; unmatched junction nucleotides: 6. This CDR3 spans 16 amino acids. CDR3 amino acids: CASRAGLAGNTDTQYF. CDR3 DNA: TGTGCCAGCAGAGCCGGACTAGCGGGAAACACAGATACGCAGTATTTT.

This clonotype has more than one count but fewer than ten. The J gene is TRBJ2-4, the V gene TRBV27; D possibly matches TRBD1 or TRBD2 (5 bases each). Germline lookup yields CDR1 MNHEY and CDR2 SMNVEV (reference sequence). V lost 6 bases, J lost 1 base, and 7 bases lay in between. The CDR3 contains 13 residues. DNA for the CDR3: TGTGCCAGCAGGGGGACGGCCAAAAACATTCAGTACTTC. Residues: CASRGTAKNIQYF.

J is TRBJ1-2 and V is TRBV28; perhaps TRBD1 as D (5 bases). The CDR3 has 13 residues. Trimming left V 5 bases short and J 5 bases short, with 12 bases between. Germline-derived CDR1 and CDR2 are MDHEN and SYDVKM. In nucleotides, the CDR3 is TGTGCCAGCAGTCGAACACAGGATTATGGCTACACCTTC. This codes for CASSRTQDYGYTF.

CDR3 amino acids: CSARTGAGGGNEQFF. In DNA, the CDR3 is TGCAGTGCTAGAACAGGGGCGGGAGGAGGGAATGAGCAGTTCTTC. J is TRBJ2-1 and V is TRBV20-1; weak D call: TRBD2 (8 bases). Germline-derived CDR1 and CDR2 are DFQATT and SNEGSKA (reference sequence). This CDR3 comprises 15 residues. Trimming took off 2 bases at V and 7 bases at J, with 18 bases between the two ends.

CDR3 in DNA: TGTGCCAGCAGTGAGACTAGCGGATACACCGGGGAGCTGTTTTTT. It encodes CASSETSGYTGELFF. The chain employs TRBV2 and TRBJ2-2, with 9 bases matching TRBD2. J gave up 3 bases and V 3 bases, and 2 bases lay outside the gene matches. Germline V gene sequence: CDR1 SNHLY, CDR2 FYNNEI. The CDR3 runs to 15 residues. Drawing the rest from reference TRBV2 and TRBJ2-2, the complete variable domain is EPEVTQTPSHQVTQMGQEVILRCVPISNHLYFYWYRQILGQKVEFLVSFYNNEISEKSEIFDDQFSVERPDGSNFTLKIRSTKLEDSAMYFCASSETSGYTGELFFGEGSRLTVL.